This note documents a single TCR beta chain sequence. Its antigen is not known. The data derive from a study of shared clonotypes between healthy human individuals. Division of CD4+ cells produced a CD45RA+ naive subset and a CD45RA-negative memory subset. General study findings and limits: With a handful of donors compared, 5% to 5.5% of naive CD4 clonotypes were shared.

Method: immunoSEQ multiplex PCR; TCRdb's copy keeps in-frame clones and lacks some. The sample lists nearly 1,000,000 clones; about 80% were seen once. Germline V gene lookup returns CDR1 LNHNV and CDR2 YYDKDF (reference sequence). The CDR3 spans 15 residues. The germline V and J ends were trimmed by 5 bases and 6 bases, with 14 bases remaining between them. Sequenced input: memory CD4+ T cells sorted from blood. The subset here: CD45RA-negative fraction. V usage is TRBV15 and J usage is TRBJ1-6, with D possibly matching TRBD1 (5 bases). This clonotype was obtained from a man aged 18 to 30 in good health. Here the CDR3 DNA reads TGTGCCACCAGCCTGACCGGGACGAGTAATTCACCCCTCCACTTT. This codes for CATSLTGTSNSPLHF.